Below are 11 T cell receptor beta chains sequenced from a single sample in a study of OX40 agonist ivuxolimab in advanced cancers. Profiled with immunoSEQ multiplex PCR; TCRdb holds only in-frame clones, not every one. The sample yields around 78,000 clones, over 70% seen once. The sequenced sample was CD4+ or CD8+ T cells sorted from blood, obtained in a trial of the OX40 agonist ivuxolimab. These TCRs come from an adult with an advanced solid tumor such as melanoma, head and neck, liver or kidney cancer.

This chain uses TRBV7-9 with TRBJ1-2; D might be TRBD1 (6 bases). The V end was cut by 1 base, the J end by 8 bases, with 11 bases between. There are 13 residues in the CDR3. Germline V lookup: CDR1 SEHNR, CDR2 FQNEAQ (reference sequence). CDR3 amino acids: CASSLVQGMGYTF. The CDR3 coding sequence is TGTGCCAGCAGCTTAGTTCAGGGGATGGGCTACACCTTC. Supplemented by reference TRBV7-9 and TRBJ1-2, the full variable domain reads DTGVSQNPRHKITKRGQNVTFRCDPISEHNRLYWYRQTLGQGPEFLTYFQNEAQLEKSRLLSDRFSAERPKGSFSTLEIQRTEQGDSAMYLCASSLVQGMGYTFGSGTRLTVV.

This clone was counted between two and nine times. This rearrangement joins TRBV27 to TRBJ2-1; D assignment may be TRBD1 or TRBD2 (5 bases each). CDR3 length equals 19 residues. From germline, CDR1 is MNHEY and CDR2 SMNVEV (reference sequence). Trimming left V 3 bases short and J 1 base short, with 22 bases between. The CDR3 spells CASSFSFRDRDGSYNEQFF. Here the CDR3 DNA reads TGTGCCAGCAGTTTCAGTTTTCGGGACCGCGACGGTTCCTACAATGAGCAGTTCTTC.

The count of this clone is one. The gene calls are TRBV7-3 and TRBJ2-3; 9 nucleotides match TRBD2. The length of the CDR3 is 18 residues. Germline lookup yields CDR1 SGHTA and CDR2 FQGTGA. Germline trimming cut 4 bases from V and 5 bases from J; bases unmatched to any gene: 16. CDR3 bases: TGTGCCAGCAGCTCGACCCCGGGGGAAAGCGGGGGGAGAGATACGCAGTATTTT. Protein product: CASSSTPGESGGRDTQYF.

About this clone: Other DNA sequences in this sample translate to the same CDR3. This chain connects TRBV7-6 to TRBJ1-3, with D maybe TRBD1 (5 bases). The CDR3 sequence is 13 residues long. V lost 4 bases, J lost 4 bases, and 8 bases lay in between. Germline V CDR1 and CDR2: SGHVS, FNYEAQ. The CDR3 nucleotides read TGTGCCAGCAGCTCCAACAGGGGAAACACCATATATTTT. Its protein product is CASSSNRGNTIYF.

This clone was seen just once. V is TRBV5-1 and J is TRBJ1-2, with 9 bases lining up with TRBD1. The CDR3 is 13 amino acids. V trimming: 3 bases; J trimming: 6 bases; junction bases outside the gene matches: 3. Germline assignment: CDR1 SGHRS and CDR2 YFSETQ. The CDR3 coding sequence is TGCGCCAGCAGCTCGGGACAGGGCGATGGCTACACCTTC. Translation: CASSSGQGDGYTF.

The J gene is TRBJ1-5, the V gene TRBV18; 9 nucleotides line up with TRBD1. From germline, CDR1 is KGHSH and CDR2 LQKENI. This CDR3 comprises 16 residues. V gave up 5 bases and J gave up 4 bases; unmatched junction bases: 9. The DNA for the CDR3 is TGTGCCAGCTCAACAGACAGGGGGAATATGAATCAGCCCCAGCATTTT. Amino acids: CASSTDRGNMNQPQHF.

V and J are TRBV7-8 and TRBJ1-5; D unresolved. Looked up from germline, CDR1 is SGHVS and CDR2 is FQNEAQ. Trimming removed 5 bases from V and 9 bases from J, with 17 bases in between. The CDR3 covers 14 residues. The CDR3 is CASSAAALAGPQHF. The CDR3 nucleotides read TGTGCCAGCAGCGCGGCCGCCCTAGCCGGGCCCCAGCATTTT. The variable domain in full, with the rest retrieved from reference TRBV7-8 and TRBJ1-5, is GAGVSQSPRYKVAKRGQDVALRCDPISGHVSLFWYQQALGQGPEFLTYFQNEAQLDKSGLPSDRFFAERPEGSVSTLKIQRTQQEDSAVYLCASSAAALAGPQHFGDGTRLSIL.

This chain uses TRBV27 with TRBJ2-7; D perhaps matches TRBD1 (6 bases). V was clipped by 8 bases and J by 3 bases, with 11 bases between them. The CDR3 is made up of 12 amino acids. Germline CDR1 and CDR2: MNHEY and SMNVEV (reference sequence). The CDR3 here is CASWGHGYEQYF. CDR3 nucleotide sequence: TGTGCCAGCTGGGGACATGGCTACGAGCAGTACTTC.

The rearrangement joins TRBV5-1 to TRBJ2-5, with D possibly called TRBD1 or TRBD2 (6 bases each). From germline, CDR1 is SGHRS and CDR2 YFSETQ. The V and J ends lost 0 bases and 4 bases respectively, with 10 bases between them. This CDR3 has 14 residues. The CDR3 DNA reads as TGCGCCAGCAGCTTGGATGGGGGGCGAGAGACCCAGTACTTC. This gives the protein CASSLDGGRETQYF.

This clone has only a few counts. The chain is built from TRBV5-6 and TRBJ1-2; tentatively, D is TRBD1 (6 bases). This CDR3 contains 13 residues. V was pared by 4 bases and J by 5 bases, with 12 bases between. Germline assignment: CDR1 SGHDT and CDR2 YYEEEE. This chain's CDR3 is CASSLQGLYGYTF. DNA of the CDR3: TGTGCCAGCAGCCTACAGGGTCTGTATGGCTACACCTTC. Using reference TRBV5-6 and TRBJ1-2 for the parts outside the CDR3, the full variable domain is DAGVTQSPTHLIKTRGQQVTLRCSPKSGHDTVSWYQQALGQGPQFIFQYYEEEERQRGNFPDRFSGHQFPNYSSELNVNALLLGDSALYLCASSLQGLYGYTFGSGTRLTVV.

This clone was seen a single time. The rearrangement joins TRBV2 to TRBJ1-3; weak D call: TRBD1 (6 bases). Germline values: CDR1 SNHLY, CDR2 FYNNEI. The CDR3 totals 15 residues. V lost 8 bases and J 2 bases, leaving 16 bases between the germline ends. Written as DNA, the CDR3 is TGTGCCAGCCTGAGACAGGCTGCCGCTGGAAACACCATATATTTT. It codes for CASLRQAAAGNTIYF. The whole variable domain, remainder taken from reference TRBV2 and TRBJ1-3, is EPEVTQTPSHQVTQMGQEVILRCVPISNHLYFYWYRQILGQKVEFLVSFYNNEISEKSEIFDDQFSVERPDGSNFTLKIRSTKLEDSAMYFCASLRQAAAGNTIYFGEGSWLTVV.